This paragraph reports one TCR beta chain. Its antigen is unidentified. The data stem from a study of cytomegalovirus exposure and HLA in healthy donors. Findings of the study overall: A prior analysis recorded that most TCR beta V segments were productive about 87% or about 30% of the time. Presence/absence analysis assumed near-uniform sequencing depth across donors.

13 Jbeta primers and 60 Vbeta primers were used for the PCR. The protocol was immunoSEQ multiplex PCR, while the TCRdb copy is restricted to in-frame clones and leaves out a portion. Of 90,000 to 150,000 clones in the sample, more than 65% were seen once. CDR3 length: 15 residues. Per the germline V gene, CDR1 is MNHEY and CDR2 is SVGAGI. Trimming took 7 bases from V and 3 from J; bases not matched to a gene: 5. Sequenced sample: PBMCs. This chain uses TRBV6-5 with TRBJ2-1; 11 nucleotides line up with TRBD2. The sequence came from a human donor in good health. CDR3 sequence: CASKTGTSGYNEQFF. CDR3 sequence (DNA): TGTGCCAGCAAAACCGGGACTAGCGGCTACAATGAGCAGTTCTTC.